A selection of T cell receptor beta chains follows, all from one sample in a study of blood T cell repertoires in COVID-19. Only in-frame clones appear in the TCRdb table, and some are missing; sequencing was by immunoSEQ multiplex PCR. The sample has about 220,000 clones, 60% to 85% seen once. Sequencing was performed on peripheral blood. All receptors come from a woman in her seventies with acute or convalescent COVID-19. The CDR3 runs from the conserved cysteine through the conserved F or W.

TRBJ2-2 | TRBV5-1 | CASSLAVWQGSAGELFF
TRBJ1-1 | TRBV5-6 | CASSSLTQDYTEAFF
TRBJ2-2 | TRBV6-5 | CASTLRGGLDRELFF
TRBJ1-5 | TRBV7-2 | CASSFRVEQPQHF
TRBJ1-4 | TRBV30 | CAWSVLQASNEKLFF
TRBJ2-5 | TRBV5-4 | CASSEYGETQYF
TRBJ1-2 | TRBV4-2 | CASSQMEGHSNYGYTF
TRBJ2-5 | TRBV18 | CASSRNRQDYAETQYF
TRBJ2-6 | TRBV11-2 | CASSLVRPGTGSGANVLTF
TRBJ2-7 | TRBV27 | CASSPLAGTVATTYF
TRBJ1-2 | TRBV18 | CASSPQQGTANYGYTF
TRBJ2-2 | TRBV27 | CASSLYRLDYTGELFF
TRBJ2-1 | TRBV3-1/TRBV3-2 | CASSLSGAYNEQFF
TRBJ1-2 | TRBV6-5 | CASKSSGTGSGYTF
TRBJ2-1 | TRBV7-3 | CASSPLAGGNNEQFF
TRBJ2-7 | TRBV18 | CASSPPDRYRYEQYF
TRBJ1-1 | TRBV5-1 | CASSLGDRQAFF
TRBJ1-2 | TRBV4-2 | CASSQIGQIYGYTF
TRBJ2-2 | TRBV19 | CASSIGLGVSNTGELFF
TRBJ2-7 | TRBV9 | CASSVDGGAYEQYF
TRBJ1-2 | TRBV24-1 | CATSDPTRGNYGYTF
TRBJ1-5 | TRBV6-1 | CASSEQGNNQPQHF
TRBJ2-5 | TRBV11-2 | CASSILQETQYF
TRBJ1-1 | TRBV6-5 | CASSINSGGNAEAFF
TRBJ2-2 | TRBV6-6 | CASGRRSGELFF
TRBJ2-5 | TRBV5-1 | CASSLFRTRGETQYF
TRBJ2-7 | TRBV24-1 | CATSDAGGDYEQYF
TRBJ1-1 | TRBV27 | CASSSKRTGIQAFF
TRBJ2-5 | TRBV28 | CASSLAGVGQETQYF
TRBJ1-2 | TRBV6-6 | CASSQDRDGYTF
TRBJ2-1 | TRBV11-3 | CASSSSGGASRLHNEQFF
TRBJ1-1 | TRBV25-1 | CASSPFGGRTEAFF
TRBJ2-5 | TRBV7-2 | CASSLRMVAGGAYQETQYF